This T cell receptor beta chain originates from a study of CD8+CD57+ T cells in acquired aplastic anemia. Study background: The mean DNA yield obtained from sorted CD4+ and CD8+ cells came to about 3 ug.

V lost 2 bases and J 5 bases, leaving 12 bases between the germline ends. Germline lookup yields CDR1 SGHVS and CDR2 FQNEAQ. This CDR3 is 14 amino acids long. Comments on this clonotype: Its antigen is undetermined.

For sequencing, patients were chosen who had shown expansion of CD8+CD57+ cells by flow cytometry. Patients uniformly had severe acquired aplastic anemia. TCR beta VDJ combinations and CDR3 sequences were profiled from genomic DNA. TCRdb re-analysed the reads in MiXCR, keeping a single row per CDR3 protein. The table lists 200,000 or so distinct CDR3 sequences, 48% of them singletons. The study, taken as a whole, reports: The number of CD8+ CDR3 sequences shared by patients and controls was twenty-nine. Researchers reported that CD8+ Simpson's diversity was not significantly different in patients versus controls.

Sample: sorted CD4+, CD8+, or CD8+CD57+ T cells (not recorded which) from PBMCs. The genes are TRBV7-8 and TRBJ1-1; no firm D call. This TCR was sampled from a human donor with aplastic anemia. The CDR3 here is CASSLPDRRTEAFF. CDR3 nucleotide sequence: TGTGCCAGCAGCTTACCCGATAGGAGGACTGAAGCTTTCTTT. Full variable domain (missing parts from reference TRBV7-8 and TRBJ1-1): GAGVSQSPRYKVAKRGQDVALRCDPISGHVSLFWYQQALGQGPEFLTYFQNEAQLDKSGLPSDRFFAERPEGSVSTLKIQRTQQEDSAVYLCASSLPDRRTEAFFGQGTRLTVV.